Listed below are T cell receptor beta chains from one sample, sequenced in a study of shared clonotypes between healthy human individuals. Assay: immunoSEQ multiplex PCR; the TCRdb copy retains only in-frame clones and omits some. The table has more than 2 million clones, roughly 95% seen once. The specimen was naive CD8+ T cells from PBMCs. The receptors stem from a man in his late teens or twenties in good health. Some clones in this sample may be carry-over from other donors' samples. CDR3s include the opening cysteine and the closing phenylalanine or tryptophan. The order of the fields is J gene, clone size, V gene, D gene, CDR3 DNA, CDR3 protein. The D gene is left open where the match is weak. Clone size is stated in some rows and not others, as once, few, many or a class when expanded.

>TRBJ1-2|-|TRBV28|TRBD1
TGTGCCAGCAGATCCGACAGGGGAATCGGCTACACCTTC
CASRSDRGIGYTF
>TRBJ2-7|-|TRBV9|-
TGTGCCAGCAGCGAGGGGGGACTAAGCTACGAGCAGTACTTC
CASSEGGLSYEQYF
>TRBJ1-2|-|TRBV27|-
TGTGCCAGCAAACCAGACCTAAACTATGGCTACACCTTC
CASKPDLNYGYTF
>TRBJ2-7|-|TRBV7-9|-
TGTGCCAGCAGCCCCCCTGACAGGGGAGGGCACGAGCAGTACTTC
CASSPPDRGGHEQYF
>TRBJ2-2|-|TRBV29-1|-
TGCAGCGTTCCTGGGGGCAGGAACACCGGGGAGCTGTTTTTT
CSVPGGRNTGELFF
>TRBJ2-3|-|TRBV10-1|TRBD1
TGCGCCAGCAGTGAGTACAGGGGGGCGATAACAGATACGCAGTATTTT
CASSEYRGAITDTQYF
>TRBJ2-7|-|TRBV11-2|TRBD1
TGTGCCAGCAGCATACAGGGGGGCGTCGAGCAGTACTTC
CASSIQGGVEQYF
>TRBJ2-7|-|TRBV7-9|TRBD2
TGTGCCAGCAGCGGCTATAGCGGGAGGGCCCAGGACGAGCAGTACTTC
CASSGYSGRAQDEQYF
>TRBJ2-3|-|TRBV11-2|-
TGTGCCAGCAGCCCGGACAGGACTAAGCCAGATACGCAGTATTTT
CASSPDRTKPDTQYF
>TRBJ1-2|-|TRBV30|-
TGTGCCTGGAGTGGGGCTTTAACTGAGAGGTCGGACTATGGCTACACCTTC
CAWSGALTERSDYGYTF
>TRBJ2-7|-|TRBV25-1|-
TGTGCCGGCGACAGCCCTTATTTATCCTACGAGCAGTACTTC
CAGDSPYLSYEQYF
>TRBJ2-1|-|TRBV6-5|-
TGTGCCAGCAGACCACAGGGGGGGTCCTACAATGAGCAGTTCTTC
CASRPQGGSYNEQFF
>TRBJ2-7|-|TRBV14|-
TGTGCCAGCAGCCGATTGACCGGACCTCACTACGAGCAGTACTTC
CASSRLTGPHYEQYF
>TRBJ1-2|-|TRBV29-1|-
TGCAGCGTTGAAGGGCGTACACACTATGGCTACACCTTC
CSVEGRTHYGYTF
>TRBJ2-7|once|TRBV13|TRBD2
TGTGCCAGCAGGCTAGTGAGTAGCGGGATGTACGAGCAGTACTTC
CASRLVSSGMYEQYF
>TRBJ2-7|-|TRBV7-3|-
TGTGCCAGCAGCCCCCTTGGAGGGGATGGCTACGAGCAGTACTTC
CASSPLGGDGYEQYF
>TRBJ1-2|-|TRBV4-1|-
TGCGCCAGCAGCCAAGAATACCCGTCCAACTATGGCTACACCTTC
CASSQEYPSNYGYTF
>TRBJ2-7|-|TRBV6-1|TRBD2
TGTGCCAGCAGTGAATGGCTAGCGGGAAGCTCCTACGAGCAGTACTTC
CASSEWLAGSSYEQYF
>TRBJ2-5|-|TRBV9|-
TGTGCCAGCAGCCCTTCAACAGGAGAGACCCAGTACTTC
CASSPSTGETQYF
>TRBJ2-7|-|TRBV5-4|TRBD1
TGTGCCAGCAGCCGTCCAAACCGACAGGGGTCGGAAGAGCAGTACTTC
CASSRPNRQGSEEQYF
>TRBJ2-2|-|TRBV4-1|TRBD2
TGCGCCAGCAGCCTACGACTAGCGGGGACCCTGAACACCGGGGAGCTGTTTTTT
CASSLRLAGTLNTGELFF
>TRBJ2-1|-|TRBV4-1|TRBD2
TGCGCCAGCAGCCAAGGTCCGGGACGGACCGGCGGGGGGGAGCAGTTCTTC
CASSQGPGRTGGGEQFF
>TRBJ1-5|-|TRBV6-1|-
TGTGCCAGCAGTGAAGAACAGGCAGGGGTACCCCCTCAGCCCCAGCATTTT
CASSEEQAGVPPQPQHF
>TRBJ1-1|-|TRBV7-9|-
TGTGCCAGCAGTCCAAGACAGTTCTCCGGGATTGAAGCTTTCTTT
CASSPRQFSGIEAFF
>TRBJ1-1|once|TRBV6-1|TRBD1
TGTGCCAGCAGCTTCCGGGACAGCCTTAAGGAAGCTTTCTTT
CASSFRDSLKEAFF
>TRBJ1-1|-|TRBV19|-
TGTGCCAGTAGCCCCTGGGCGGCTGAAGCTTTCTTT
CASSPWAAEAFF
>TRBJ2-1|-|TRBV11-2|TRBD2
TGTGCCAGCAGCTCCCTAGCGGGAGCTTTCAATGAGCAGTTCTTC
CASSSLAGAFNEQFF
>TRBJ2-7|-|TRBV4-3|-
TGCGCCAGCAGCCAAGGGCCAAACTTCTCCTACGAGCAGTACTTC
CASSQGPNFSYEQYF
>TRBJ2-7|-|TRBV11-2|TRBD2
TGTGCCAGCAGCCTTAGCGGGGGGACCTACGAGCAGTACTTC
CASSLSGGTYEQYF
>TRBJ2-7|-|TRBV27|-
TGTGCCAGCAGTTTAGCGGGACGATCCTACGAGCAGTACTTC
CASSLAGRSYEQYF
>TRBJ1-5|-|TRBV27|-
TGTGCCAGCAGCCGTTCGTCTGGGACCCAGCATTTT
CASSRSSGTQHF
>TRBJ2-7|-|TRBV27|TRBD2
TGTGCCAGCAGTTCAGGCGTGGGACTAGGCTACGAGCAGTACTTC
CASSSGVGLGYEQYF
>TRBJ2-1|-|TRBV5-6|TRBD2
TGTGCCAGCAGCAACCCTGAGGGGCGGGAGGGCCTCCATGAGCAGTTCTTC
CASSNPEGREGLHEQFF
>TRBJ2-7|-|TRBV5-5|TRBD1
TGTGCCAGCAGCCGGACAGGGGCGCCAACCTACGAGCAGTACTTC
CASSRTGAPTYEQYF
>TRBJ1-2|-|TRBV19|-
TGTGCCAGTATCACTCCGGGCACGGCAGGAGGCTACACCTTC
CASITPGTAGGYTF
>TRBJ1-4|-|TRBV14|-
TGTGCCAGCAGCCAAGACAGACGAGGTGAAAAACTGTTTTTT
CASSQDRRGEKLFF
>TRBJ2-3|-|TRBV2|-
TGTGCCAGCTTGGACAGTTCAGATACGCAGTATTTT
CASLDSSDTQYF
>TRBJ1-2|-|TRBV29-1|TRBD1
TGCAGCGTTGATAATACAGGGGAGAACTATGGCTACACCTTC
CSVDNTGENYGYTF
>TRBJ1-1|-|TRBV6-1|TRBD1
TGTGCCAGCAGAGACTTGGGACAGCCGGTTCGGGCTTTCTTT
CASRDLGQPVRAFF
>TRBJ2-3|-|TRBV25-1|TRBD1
TGTGCCAGCAGTGAATACATACAGGGGTGGAACACAGATACGCAGTATTTT
CASSEYIQGWNTDTQYF
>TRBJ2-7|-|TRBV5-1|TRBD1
TGCGCCAGCACCACAGGGGGCTACTACGAGCAGTACTTC
CASTTGGYYEQYF
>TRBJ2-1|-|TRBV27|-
TGTGCCAGCAGTCTCCTTGGGGGGAACAATGAGCAGTTCTTC
CASSLLGGNNEQFF
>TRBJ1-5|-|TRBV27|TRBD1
TGTGCCAGCAGTCCGACAGGGCCGATTCAGCCCCAGCATTTT
CASSPTGPIQPQHF
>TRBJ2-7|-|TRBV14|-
TGTGCCAGCAGCCAAGACACTAGTAGGTTCTACGAGCAGTACTTC
CASSQDTSRFYEQYF
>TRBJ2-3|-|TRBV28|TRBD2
TGTGCCAGCAGTTTACCTTGGCGGGAGGACACAGATACGCAGTATTTT
CASSLPWREDTDTQYF
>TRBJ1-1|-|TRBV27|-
TGTGCCAGCAGTTTAGGAATGACGGGCACTGAAGCTTTCTTT
CASSLGMTGTEAFF
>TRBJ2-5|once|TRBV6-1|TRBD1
TGTGCCAGCAGTGAAACCCGGGACAGCCCCTATTATTTCGTGGAGACCCAGTACTTC
CASSETRDSPYYFVETQYF
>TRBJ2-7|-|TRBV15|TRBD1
TGTGCCACCAGCAGAGACACACAGGGGATCCACGAGCAGTACTTC
CATSRDTQGIHEQYF
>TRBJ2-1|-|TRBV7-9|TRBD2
TGTGCCAGCAGTCTCGCGCCTAGCGGTAACAATGAGCAGTTCTTC
CASSLAPSGNNEQFF
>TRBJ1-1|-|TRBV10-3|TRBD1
TGTGCCATCAGAGACCCCTGGACAGGGCAGGACACTGAAGCTTTCTTT
CAIRDPWTGQDTEAFF
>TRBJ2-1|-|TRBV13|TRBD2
TGTGCCAGCAGCCACCAGACTAGCGGGGAACGGGATGAGCAGTTCTTC
CASSHQTSGERDEQFF
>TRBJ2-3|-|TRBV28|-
TGTGCCAGCAGTTTAGCACAGGGAGGCGGCGATACGCAGTATTTT
CASSLAQGGGDTQYF